These 3 T cell receptor beta chains were sequenced from one sample in a study of T cells in Graves' hyperthyroidism and ophthalmopathy. Template material for amplifying TCR beta CDR3 regions consisted of RNA transcripts. The HTBI primer set was used in a first-round RT-PCR of the TCR CDR3. TCRdb fed the multiplex PCR reads into MiXCR, producing one record per CDR3 protein. This sample has 400,000 to 600,000 distinct CDR3 sequences, with under 25% found just once. Sequenced: blood. The receptors derive from a young man with Graves' hyperthyroidism.

This clonotype was detected ten times or more. The chain carries TRBV28 and TRBJ2-2, with D possibly TRBD1 on 5 matching bases. CDR3 size: 19 residues. The ends were cut back, 3 bases at V and 1 base at J, with 21 bases in the middle. CDR1 is MDHEN, CDR2 SYDVKM, per germline. The CDR3 reads CASSFREGYRRLNTGELFF. The CDR3 DNA is TGTGCCAGCAGTTTCCGAGAAGGGTACAGGCGACTGAACACCGGGGAGCTGTTTTTT. The whole variable domain, remainder taken from reference TRBV28 and TRBJ2-2, is DVKVTQSSRYLVKRTGEKVFLECVQDMDHENMFWYRQDPGLGLRLIYFSYDVKMKEKGDIPEGYSVSREKKERFSLILESASTNQTSMYLCASSFREGYRRLNTGELFFGEGSRLTVL.

The chain couples TRBV12-3 or TRBV12-4 to TRBJ2-4; D unresolved. Trimming took off 2 bases at V and 16 bases at J, with 24 bases between the two ends. CDR3 size: 15 residues. CDR3 sequence reads: CASSLTSLAKNMHYF. CDR3 bases: TGTGCCAGCAGTTTAACCAGTTTAGCCAAAAACATGCATTACTTC.

This clonotype was recorded at least ten times. J is TRBJ1-5 and V is TRBV4-1; TRBD1 matches 7 bases. The V gene's germline CDR1 is MGHRA and CDR2 YSYEKL. The CDR3 sequence is 16 residues long. With 4 bases clipped from V and 3 bases from J, the junction kept 9 bases outside the gene matches. CDR3 nucleotides: TGCGCCAGCAGCCGCGAAGGGGGCGTGAACAATCAGCCCCAGCATTTT. Translation gives CASSREGGVNNQPQHF.